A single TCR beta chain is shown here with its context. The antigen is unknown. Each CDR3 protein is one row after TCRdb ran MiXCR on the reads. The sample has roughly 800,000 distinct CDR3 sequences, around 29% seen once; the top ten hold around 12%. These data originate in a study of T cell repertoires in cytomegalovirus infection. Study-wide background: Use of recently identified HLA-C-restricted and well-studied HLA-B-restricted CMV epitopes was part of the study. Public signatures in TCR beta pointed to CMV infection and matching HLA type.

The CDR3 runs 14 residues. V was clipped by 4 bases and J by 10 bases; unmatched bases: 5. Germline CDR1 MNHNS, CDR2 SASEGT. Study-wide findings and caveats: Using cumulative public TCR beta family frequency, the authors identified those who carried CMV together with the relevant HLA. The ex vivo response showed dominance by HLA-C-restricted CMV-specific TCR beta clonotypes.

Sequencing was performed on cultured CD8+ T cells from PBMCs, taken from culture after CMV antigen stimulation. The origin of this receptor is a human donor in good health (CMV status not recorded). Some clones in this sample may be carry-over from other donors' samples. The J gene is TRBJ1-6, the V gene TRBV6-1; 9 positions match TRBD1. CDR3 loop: CASSVQGADSPLHF. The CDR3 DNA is TGTGCCAGCAGTGTACAGGGGGCGGACTCACCCCTCCACTTT.